This TCR beta chain was captured by sequencing in a study of cytomegalovirus exposure and HLA in healthy donors. Notes on the study in general: Researchers reported in a later analysis that common viral pathogens appeared linked to several top clusters.

V lost 4 bases, J lost 4 bases, and 14 bases stayed unmatched. CDR1 and CDR2 (germline): SGHDN, FVKESK. This CDR3 region has 17 residues. Researchers ran the PCR with 60 Vbeta and 13 Jbeta primers. The protocol was immunoSEQ multiplex PCR, while the TCRdb copy is restricted to in-frame clones and leaves out a portion. Its table records about 140,000 clones. As regards this clone: Its antigen is unknown.

Sequencing was carried out using PBMCs. The clonotype was recovered from a woman younger than 35 in good health and CMV-seronegative. The rearrangement joins TRBV14 to TRBJ2-3, with TRBD2 identical over 7 bases. CDR3 in DNA: TGTGCCAGCAGCCCCCTCGGCCGTGGGGAGGGCTCAGATACGCAGTATTTT. As protein: CASSPLGRGEGSDTQYF.